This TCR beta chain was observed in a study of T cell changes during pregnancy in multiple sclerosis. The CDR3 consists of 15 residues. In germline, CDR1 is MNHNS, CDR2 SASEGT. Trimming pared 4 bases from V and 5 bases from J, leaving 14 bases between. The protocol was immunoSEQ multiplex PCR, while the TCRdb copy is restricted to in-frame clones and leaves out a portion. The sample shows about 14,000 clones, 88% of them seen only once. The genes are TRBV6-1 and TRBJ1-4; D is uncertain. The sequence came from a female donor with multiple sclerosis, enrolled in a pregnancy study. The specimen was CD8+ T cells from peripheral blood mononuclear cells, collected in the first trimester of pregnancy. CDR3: CASSAVDTPNEKLFF. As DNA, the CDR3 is TGTGCCAGCAGTGCCGTAGACACCCCCAATGAAAAACTGTTTTTT.